This TCR beta chain stems from a study of beta chain features in type 1 diabetes. Sequencing targeted expressed TCRB transcripts, as all isolated RNA had been reverse transcribed. Sequencing used immunoSEQ multiplex PCR; TCRdb keeps in-frame clones, though not all of them. The data contain some 270,000 clones, about a tenth of them singletons. Blood was drawn once from each donor into heparinised tubes. The draws averaged roughly 120 mL. Study results and caveats: Type 1 diabetes patients had moderately but significantly shorter TCRB CDR3s in all four CD4+ subsets.

Regarding this clone: Its target is unknown.

Per germline, CDR1 SNHLY and CDR2 FYNNEI. Trimming cost V 5 bases and J 5 bases, with 12 bases left between them. This CDR3 has 13 residues. V usage is TRBV2 and J usage is TRBJ1-1; D might be TRBD1 (6 bases). The sequenced sample consisted of naive CD4+ T cells from blood. This TCR came from a young man with type 1 diabetes. In DNA, the CDR3 is TGTGCCAGCAGTCCCACAGGGATGACTGAAGCTTTCTTT. Translating gives CASSPTGMTEAFF.